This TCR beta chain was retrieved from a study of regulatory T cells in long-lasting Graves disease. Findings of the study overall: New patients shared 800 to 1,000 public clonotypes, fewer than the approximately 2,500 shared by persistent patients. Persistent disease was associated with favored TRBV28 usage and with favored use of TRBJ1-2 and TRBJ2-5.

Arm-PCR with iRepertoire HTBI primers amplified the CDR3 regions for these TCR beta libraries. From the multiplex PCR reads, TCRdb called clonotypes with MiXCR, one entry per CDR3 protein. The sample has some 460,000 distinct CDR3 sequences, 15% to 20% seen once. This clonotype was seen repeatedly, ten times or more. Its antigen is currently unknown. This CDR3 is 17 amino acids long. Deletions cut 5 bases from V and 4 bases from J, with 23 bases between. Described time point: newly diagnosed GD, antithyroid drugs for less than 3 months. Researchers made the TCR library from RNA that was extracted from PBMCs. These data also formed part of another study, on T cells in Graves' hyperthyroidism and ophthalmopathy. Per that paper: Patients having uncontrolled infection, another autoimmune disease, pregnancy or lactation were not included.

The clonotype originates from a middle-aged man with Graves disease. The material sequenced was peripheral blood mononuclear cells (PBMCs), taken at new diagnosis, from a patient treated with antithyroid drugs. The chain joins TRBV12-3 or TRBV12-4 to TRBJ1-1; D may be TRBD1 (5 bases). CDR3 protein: CASSPGQGGVWSTEAFF. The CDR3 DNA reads TGTGCCAGCAGTCCTGGGCAGGGAGGAGTGTGGAGCACTGAAGCTTTCTTT.